This TCR beta chain comes out of a study of OX40 agonist ivuxolimab in advanced cancers. Whole-study findings and limits: The mean number of expanded clones was higher in CD8+ T cells than in CD4+.

CDR1 is SGHRS and CDR2 is YFSETQ in the germline V gene. V was clipped by 0 bases and J by 3 bases, with 9 bases between them. The CDR3 has 15 amino acids. Concerning this clone: Antigen unknown.

Data came from immunoSEQ multiplex PCR; TCRdb stores just in-frame clones and leaves some out. This sample has roughly 84,000 clones, with roughly 80% found just once. This sequence was found in an adult with an advanced solid tumor such as melanoma, head and neck, liver or kidney cancer. The chain carries TRBV5-1 and TRBJ2-2; D might be TRBD1 (6 bases). The starting material was CD4+ or CD8+ T cells sorted from blood, obtained in a trial of the OX40 agonist ivuxolimab. In nucleotides, the CDR3 is TGCGCCAGCAGCTTGGGACAGGCCCACACCGGGGAGCTGTTTTTT. Translated, it gives CASSLGQAHTGELFF.